A single sample is the source of the 17 T cell receptor beta chains below, sequenced in a study of blood T cells in healthy people across ages. A second PCR, run for roughly 7 to 11 cycles, used a sample-barcoded 5' primer plus a J-beta primer mix. MiXCR was run by TCRdb on the 5' RACE reads, yielding one entry per CDR3 protein. The sample yields around 1,500,000 distinct CDR3 sequences, 25% to 30% seen once. The specimen sequenced was blood. These receptors all stem from a woman aged 30 to 39 in good health.

The gene calls are TRBV21-1 and TRBJ1-2; the table's TRBD1 call for D was not verified on the DNA. TRBV21-1 is deemed a pseudogene. The CDR3 consists of 16 residues. The CDR3 nucleotides read TGTGCCAGCAGCACGATTCCCCCGGGACAGGGCGATGGCTACACCTTC. Its protein product is CASSTIPPGQGDGYTF.

This clonotype has just a few counts. The rearrangement links TRBV5-5 to TRBJ2-1, with D possibly being TRBD1 (6 bases). This CDR3 is built from 16 residues. Germline CDR1 is SGHKS and CDR2 is YYEKEE (reference sequence). The V gene lost 4 bases and the J gene lost 4 bases, with 18 bases spanning the gap. CDR3 sequence reads: CASSPRSDREYNEQFF. CDR3 nucleotides: TGTGCCAGCAGCCCGAGATCGGACAGAGAGTACAATGAGCAGTTCTTC.

This chain joins TRBV27 and TRBJ2-1; D ambiguous. The V and J ends lost 2 bases and 4 bases respectively, with 9 bases between them. Germline assignment: CDR1 MNHEY and CDR2 SMNVEV (reference sequence). CDR3 length: 14 residues. CDR3 nucleotides: TGTGCCAGCAGTTTAGATTTTGGTTACAATGAGCAGTTCTTC. It encodes CASSLDFGYNEQFF.

A few counts support this clonotype. The chain's CDR3 is CASSVRGSTSTDTQYF. CDR3 sequence (DNA): TGTGCCAGCAGCGTAAGAGGTTCAACTAGCACAGATACGCAGTATTTT. V is TRBV9 and J is TRBJ2-3; no firm D call. Looked up from germline, CDR1 is SGDLS and CDR2 is YYNGEE. Trimming left V 1 base short and J 0 bases short, with 12 bases between. This CDR3 contains 16 residues.

On this clonotype itself: A read error may be the cause here, since a much bigger clone is one base away. The rearrangement uses TRBV30 and TRBJ2-7; D is unclear. Germline CDR1 reads GTSNPN; CDR2 reads SVGIG (reference sequence). The CDR3 runs 15 residues. The V end lost 5 bases, the J end lost 4 bases, and 21 bases lay between the germline ends. CDR3 in amino acids: CAWGAQDVLGYEQYF. For the CDR3, the DNA is TGTGCCTGGGGTGCCCAGGATGTGTTGGGTTACGAGCAGTACTTC.

The chain employs TRBV3-1 and TRBJ2-1, with unresolved D. This CDR3 region has 13 residues. V lost 1 base to trimming and J lost 14 bases, with 15 bases between them. The germline V gene has CDR1 LGHDT and CDR2 YNNKEL (reference sequence). CDR3 sequence: CASSQGAHTMEFF. The CDR3 DNA is TGTGCCAGCAGCCAAGGGGCCCACACCATGGAGTTCTTC.

This clonotype came up many times. This chain connects TRBV7-2 to TRBJ2-5; 11 positions agree with TRBD1. The V gene end was trimmed by 5 bases and the J gene end by 5 bases; junction bases not matched to a gene: 4. The germline CDR1 and CDR2 sequences are SGHTA and FQGNSA. The CDR3 sequence is 14 residues long. The CDR3 region has the DNA TGTGCCAGCAGCCCGGACAGGGGGCTGGAGACCCAGTACTTC. It codes for CASSPDRGLETQYF.

The chain couples TRBV20-1 to TRBJ2-7; D ambiguous. The CDR3 has 14 amino acids. Germline loops: CDR1 DFQATT, CDR2 SNEGSKA (reference sequence). Trimming took 0 bases from V and 4 from J, leaving 13 bases between them. The CDR3 DNA follows: TGCAGTGCTAGAGAGCGTGCCAGGTTTTACGAGCAGTACTTC. Its translation is CSARERARFYEQYF.

This clonotype was detected a few times. V usage is TRBV4-1 and J usage is TRBJ2-7, with 9 bases fitting TRBD1. V was clipped by 1 base and J by 4 bases; unmatched bases: 5. This CDR3 is built from 15 residues. Germline CDR1 and CDR2: MGHRA and YSYEKL. CDR3 amino acids: CASSQVRTGAYEQYF. In DNA, the CDR3 is TGCGCCAGCAGCCAAGTCAGGACAGGGGCTTACGAGCAGTACTTC.

This clonotype was seen many times. V gene TRBV4-1 combines with J gene TRBJ2-7; the match to TRBD2 covers 9 bases. With 1 base clipped from V and 3 bases from J, the junction kept 4 bases outside the gene matches. Germline V CDR1 and CDR2: MGHRA, YSYEKL. The CDR3 consists of 15 residues. The CDR3 spells CASSQGVAGDYEQYF. DNA of the CDR3: TGCGCCAGCAGCCAAGGTGTAGCGGGGGACTACGAGCAGTACTTC.

The chain uses TRBV2 and TRBJ2-5; 7 bases fit TRBD2. The J call may be incorrect, as the DNA end agrees better with TRBJ2-7. The CDR3 is 16 amino acids. Per the germline V gene, CDR1 is SNHLY and CDR2 is FYNNEI. CDR3 bases: TGTGCCAGCAGAGCTAATCCGGGACTACCGTCCTACGAGCAGTACTTC. This sequence encodes CASRANPGLPSYEQYF.

CDR3 in amino acids: CATSDPRGIGETQYF. CDR3 nucleotide sequence: TGTGCCACCAGTGATCCCAGGGGGATAGGAGAGACCCAGTACTTC. This chain joins TRBV24-1 and TRBJ2-5, with 7 bases fitting TRBD1. Losses at the gene ends were 3 bases for V and 4 bases for J; bases not matched to a gene: 7. Germline V gene lookup returns CDR1 KGHDR and CDR2 SFDVKD. This CDR3 has 15 residues.

The gene calls are TRBV11-2 and TRBJ2-3; tentative D call: TRBD2 (6 bases). Germline assignment: CDR1 SGHAT and CDR2 FQNNGV. The CDR3 is 16 residues long. The ends were cut back, 2 bases at V and 2 bases at J, with 14 bases in the middle. In DNA form, the CDR3 reads TGTGCCAGCAGCTTACGGGCAGCGGGCTTCACAGATACGCAGTATTTT. Translation gives CASSLRAAGFTDTQYF.

This clonotype was counted between two and nine times. The chain combines TRBV20-1 with TRBJ2-5; weak D call: TRBD2 (6 bases). The germline V gene encodes CDR1 DFQATT and CDR2 SNEGSKA (reference sequence). The V gene lost 6 bases and the J gene lost 2 bases, with 13 bases spanning the gap. CDR3 length: 13 amino acids. The CDR3: CSAPSRGQETQYF. DNA of the CDR3: TGCAGTGCCCCGTCCCGGGGGCAAGAGACCCAGTACTTC.

This clonotype was recorded a few times. The V and J genes are TRBV20-1 and TRBJ1-5; D might be TRBD1 (5 bases). Germline CDR1 DFQATT, CDR2 SNEGSKA (reference sequence). The CDR3 runs to 14 residues. Trimming stripped 0 bases from V and 5 bases from J, with 11 bases between. The chain's CDR3 is CSARDGGGHQPQHF. The CDR3 DNA follows: TGCAGTGCTAGAGATGGGGGAGGGCATCAGCCCCAGCATTTT.

This clonotype was observed at least ten times. The genes are TRBV5-1 and TRBJ2-1; 8 bases map to TRBD1. This CDR3 has 14 residues. Germline trimming cut 0 bases from V and 6 bases from J; bases unmatched to any gene: 2. From germline, CDR1 is SGHRS and CDR2 YFSETQ. The CDR3 protein is CASSLETGGNEQFF. In DNA form, the CDR3 reads TGCGCCAGCAGCTTGGAAACAGGGGGCAATGAGCAGTTCTTC. The full variable domain, its missing parts supplied by reference TRBV5-1 and TRBJ2-1, is KAGVTQTPRYLIKTRGQQVTLSCSPISGHRSVSWYQQTPGQGLQFLFEYFSETQRNKGNFPGRFSGRQFSNSRSEMNVSTLELGDSALYLCASSLETGGNEQFFGPGTRLTVL.

This rearrangement joins TRBV27 to TRBJ2-5; 8 bases agree with TRBD2. Trimming at V came to 0 bases and at J to 4 bases, leaving 4 bases not matched to a gene. This CDR3 has 15 amino acids. Germline assignment: CDR1 MNHEY and CDR2 SMNVEV (reference sequence). CDR3 residues: CASSLSEGLGETQYF. The CDR3, as DNA: TGTGCCAGCAGTTTATCGGAGGGACTAGGAGAGACCCAGTACTTC.